This paragraph covers one T cell receptor (beta chain) sequence. Its cognate antigen is unknown. The data are from a study of radiotherapy plus CTLA-4 blockade in lung cancer. Overall study: Objective responses arose in approximately 17% of patients, and 31% experienced disease control. Whole-study findings and limits: TCR clones of tumor origin grew in blood after radiotherapy plus ipilimumab. Strongest reported response predictors: early blood clone changes and post-radiation interferon-beta.

People whose metastatic non-small-cell lung cancer was chemo-refractory got focal radiation along with CTLA-4 blockade by ipilimumab. Unmatched junction bases numbered 10, after V lost 5 bases and J lost 4 bases. The germline gives CDR1 LNHDA, CDR2 SQIVND (reference sequence). This CDR3 has 18 residues. The repertoire was sequenced with immunoSEQ multiplex PCR; TCRdb's copy has only in-frame clones and lacks some. This sample has approximately 48,000 clones; around four fifths occur once, and the top ten carry about 5%. The specimen comprised peripheral blood, sampled from a patient treated with radiotherapy plus ipilimumab. The V gene is TRBV19, the J gene TRBJ2-1, with TRBD2 matching 14 bases. This receptor was identified in a human donor with non-small cell lung cancer whose response to radiotherapy plus ipilimumab could not be evaluated. The CDR3: CASSPQRLAGGKYNEQFF. In nucleotides, the CDR3 is TGTGCCAGTAGTCCCCAGCGACTAGCGGGGGGGAAGTACAATGAGCAGTTCTTC.